Shown below are 24 T cell receptor beta chains from a single sample sequenced in a study of T cell responses to AZD1222 COVID-19 vaccine. Some clones are missing from TCRdb's copy, which holds only in-frame ones; the method was immunoSEQ multiplex PCR. The sample carries 150,000 to 200,000 clones, 85% to 90% recorded once. Sequenced here: peripheral blood, sampled on day 0 of AZD1222 vaccination. These receptors originate from an adult in good health.

This clone was counted a single time. The chain is built from TRBV15 and TRBJ1-2; TRBD1 might be the D (5 bases). Germline V gene sequence: CDR1 LNHNV, CDR2 YYDKDF (reference sequence). The CDR3 loop spans 17 amino acids. Trimming took off 1 base at V and 4 bases at J, with 19 bases between the two ends. CDR3 protein: CATSRGGGSGDGYGYTF. In DNA form, the CDR3 reads TGTGCCACCAGCAGAGGCGGGGGATCGGGGGATGGCTATGGCTACACCTTC. The complete variable domain, with remaining parts taken from reference TRBV15 and TRBJ1-2, reads DAMVIQNPRYQVTQFGKPVTLSCSQTLNHNVMYWYQQKSSQAPKLLFHYYDKDFNNEADTPDNFQSRRPNTSFCFLDIRSPGLGDTAMYLCATSRGGGSGDGYGYTFGSGTRLTVV.

V is TRBV19 and J is TRBJ2-7, with 13 positions matching TRBD2. J lost 3 bases, V lost 3 bases, and 11 bases had no gene match. CDR3 length: 18 amino acids. Germline CDR1 LNHDA, CDR2 SQIVND (reference sequence). CDR3 sequence (DNA): TGTGCCAGTAGTATCCTGGGGGGCGGACTAGCGGGAGACTACGAGCAGTACTTC. Protein product: CASSILGGGLAGDYEQYF.

The rearrangement links TRBV18 to TRBJ2-7, with D unresolved. There are 14 residues in the CDR3. V dropped 1 base and J dropped 3 bases, with 10 bases sitting between them. Germline lookup yields CDR1 KGHSH and CDR2 LQKENI. The CDR3 protein is CASSPRGGRYEQYF. The CDR3 region has the DNA TGTGCCAGCTCACCACGAGGCGGCCGCTACGAGCAGTACTTC.

The rearrangement links TRBV9 to TRBJ1-3; no firm D call. This CDR3 contains 12 residues. With 7 bases removed from V and 2 bases from J, the gap between germline ends came to 7 bases. Germline CDR1 SGDLS, CDR2 YYNGEE. CDR3 protein: CASGSAGNTIYF. The CDR3 nucleotides are TGTGCCAGCGGTTCGGCTGGAAACACCATATATTTT.

The CDR3 spells CASSFETGPSGELFF. Here the CDR3 DNA reads TGTGCCAGCAGCTTCGAGACAGGGCCTTCCGGGGAGCTGTTTTTT. V usage is TRBV5-5 and J usage is TRBJ2-2; 7 bases align to TRBD1. Germline assignment: CDR1 SGHKS and CDR2 YYEKEE (reference sequence). V lost 2 bases to trimming and J lost 6 bases; unmatched junction nucleotides: 7. This CDR3 has 15 amino acids.

The rearrangement links TRBV5-1 to TRBJ2-7; the match to TRBD1 covers 8 bases. The length of the CDR3 is 16 residues. In germline, CDR1 is SGHRS, CDR2 YFSETQ. Unmatched junction bases numbered 9, after V lost 1 base and J lost 3 bases. In DNA form, the CDR3 reads TGCGCCAGCAGCTTGTTACAGGGACAGGTCTTCTACGAGCAGTACTTC. Translating it yields CASSLLQGQVFYEQYF.

The chain links TRBV5-1 to TRBJ2-1; D possibly corresponds to TRBD2 (5 bases). The V and J ends lost 4 bases and 0 bases respectively, with 14 bases between them. This CDR3 is built from 16 residues. In germline, CDR1 is SGHRS, CDR2 YFSETQ. In DNA form, the CDR3 reads TGCGCCAGCAGCGCCGGGGTTACGTTCTCCTACAATGAGCAGTTCTTC. Its protein is CASSAGVTFSYNEQFF.

The rearrangement uses TRBV6-1 and TRBJ2-7, with D tentatively TRBD1 (5 bases). The CDR3 runs 18 residues. V was shortened by 2 bases and J by 3 bases, with 23 bases between the two germline ends. Germline loops: CDR1 MNHNS, CDR2 SASEGT. Written as DNA, the CDR3 is TGTGCCAGCAGTGAAAGACAGACGCAATCGGCTAATATCTACGAGCAGTACTTC. This sequence encodes CASSERQTQSANIYEQYF.

This chain links TRBV5-5 with TRBJ2-7; D is unclear. This CDR3 comprises 14 residues. The germline V gene has CDR1 SGHKS and CDR2 YYEKEE (reference sequence). V gave up 0 bases and J gave up 7 bases, with 14 bases separating them. This chain's CDR3 is CASSLGVTTWEQYF. DNA for the CDR3: TGTGCCAGCAGCTTGGGAGTGACAACGTGGGAGCAGTACTTC.

This clone was observed a single time. V and J are TRBV29-1 and TRBJ2-7; maybe TRBD2 (5 bases). V was clipped by 6 bases and J by 7 bases, with 16 bases between them. This CDR3 has 12 amino acids. Germline-derived CDR1 and CDR2 are SQVTM and ANQGSEA. The CDR3 nucleotides read TGCAGCGTCCTACTAGAATCGGGAGAGCAGTACTTC. Its translation is CSVLLESGEQYF.

The chain combines TRBV6-1 with TRBJ2-7, with 8 nucleotides matching TRBD1. CDR3 length: 15 amino acids. V lost 3 bases and J lost 2; bases outside the gene matches: 6. Germline assignment: CDR1 MNHNS and CDR2 SASEGT. The CDR3 coding sequence is TGTGCCAGCAGTGAGACCAGGGGGCCCCCCTACGAGCAGTACTTC. Its translation: CASSETRGPPYEQYF.

The chain links TRBV24-1 to TRBJ2-2; D not certain. This CDR3 has 15 residues. The V gene lost 2 bases and the J gene lost 4 bases, with 10 bases spanning the gap. The germline V gene has CDR1 KGHDR and CDR2 SFDVKD. CDR3 residues: CATSDSRLLTGELFF. In DNA form, the CDR3 reads TGTGCCACCAGTGATTCCCGACTTCTCACCGGGGAGCTGTTTTTT.

J is TRBJ2-1 and V is TRBV27; maybe TRBD2 (6 bases). Germline CDR1 is MNHEY and CDR2 is SMNVEV (reference sequence). The CDR3 runs to 14 residues. V lost 6 bases to trimming and J lost 10 bases, with 19 bases between them. DNA for the CDR3: TGTGCCAGCAGCCAACCCCCAAGCGGGCCCGAGCAGTTCTTC. Translated: CASSQPPSGPEQFF.

The V gene is TRBV10-2, the J gene TRBJ2-2; no clear D gene. Germline CDR1 WSHSY, CDR2 SAAADI. This CDR3 contains 17 residues. V shed 10 bases and J shed 0 bases, with 21 bases lying between them. CDR3: CANQPPIPLPNTGELFF. DNA for the CDR3: TGCGCCAACCAACCCCCAATCCCACTCCCGAACACCGGGGAGCTGTTTTTT.

This chain links TRBV12-1 with TRBJ1-5; TRBD1, the table's D call, was not compared with the DNA. TRBV12-1 is labeled a pseudogene. The CDR3 extends over 16 amino acids. The CDR3 loop reads CASSKDSYYSNQPQHF. CDR3 coding DNA: TGTGCCAGCAGCAAGGACAGTTATTATAGCAATCAGCCCCAGCATTTT.

This clone was seen once. DNA of the CDR3: TGTGCCAGCAGTGAAGCAGGACTAGCGGATCTCACAGATACGCAGTATTTT. Its translation: CASSEAGLADLTDTQYF. J is TRBJ2-3 and V is TRBV6-1; 10 nucleotides align to TRBD2. Per the germline V gene, CDR1 is MNHNS and CDR2 is SASEGT. Unmatched junction bases numbered 5, after V lost 0 bases and J lost 2 bases. This CDR3 comprises 17 residues.

This sequence joins TRBV5-6 and TRBJ2-3; the D gene could be TRBD1 or TRBD2 (5 bases each). Per the germline V gene, CDR1 is SGHDT and CDR2 is YYEEEE. The CDR3 is 13 residues long. V was trimmed by 2 bases and J by 5 bases, leaving 9 bases between them. The CDR3 nucleotides are TGTGCCAGCAGCTTACAGGCGGGAGATACGCAGTATTTT. This encodes CASSLQAGDTQYF.

A single count supports this clone. The chain is built from TRBV14 and TRBJ2-1, with D perhaps given as TRBD1 or TRBD2 (5 bases each). The CDR3 length is 16 residues. The germline gives CDR1 SGHDN, CDR2 FVKESK. With 0 bases removed from V and 3 bases from J, the gap between germline ends came to 12 bases. In DNA form, the CDR3 reads TGTGCCAGCAGCCAAGATCGGGGCAGGCACTACAATGAGCAGTTCTTC. Encoded protein: CASSQDRGRHYNEQFF.

The table lists this clone with a few counts. CDR3: CASSVGTGVPHEQYF. CDR3 coding DNA: TGCGCCAGCAGTGTTGGGACAGGGGTACCCCACGAGCAGTACTTC. V gene TRBV10-1 combines with J gene TRBJ2-7; 10 bases are a match to TRBD1. Germline V gives CDR1 WNHNN, CDR2 SYGVQD (reference sequence). The CDR3 contains 15 residues. V lost 4 bases and J lost 5; bases outside the gene matches: 8.

V and J are TRBV7-2 and TRBJ1-4; 10 bases fit TRBD1. CDR1 SGHTA and CDR2 FQGNSA come from the germline V gene. Germline trimming cut 1 base from V and 7 bases from J; bases unmatched to any gene: 6. The CDR3 totals 16 residues. CDR3 protein: CASSLGGQGKGEKLFF. The CDR3, as DNA: TGTGCCAGCAGCTTAGGGGGACAGGGGAAGGGTGAAAAACTGTTTTTT.

This chain uses TRBV6-1 with TRBJ1-4; D is possibly TRBD1 (5 bases). CDR3 length: 14 residues. CDR1 is MNHNS, CDR2 SASEGT, per germline. The V and J ends lost 2 bases and 7 bases respectively, with 11 bases between them. The CDR3 nucleotides read TGTGCCAGCAGTGAACAGGGTCACGGTGAAAAACTGTTTTTT. It codes for CASSEQGHGEKLFF.

The sample holds one count of this clone. The chain carries TRBV24-1 and TRBJ1-2, with 7 bases matching TRBD1. This CDR3 spans 13 amino acids. J gave up 7 bases and V 7 bases, and 8 bases lay outside the gene matches. The germline V gene has CDR1 KGHDR and CDR2 SFDVKD. The CDR3 nucleotides read TGTGCCACCAGCGCGACAGGGATGTCTGGCTACACCTTC. Amino acid sequence: CATSATGMSGYTF.

The chain combines TRBV6-5 with TRBJ2-5; either TRBD1 or TRBD2 may supply D (5 bases each). The CDR3 runs to 16 residues. Trimming cost V 0 bases and J 5 bases, with 16 bases left between them. Germline V lookup: CDR1 MNHEY, CDR2 SVGAGI. The CDR3 bases are TGTGCCAGCAGTTACTCGAGGGGTAGGGTGGGGGAGACCCAGTACTTC. It codes for CASSYSRGRVGETQYF.

The genes are TRBV7-9 and TRBJ1-3; D is possibly TRBD1 (6 bases). The germline V gene has CDR1 SEHNR and CDR2 FQNEAQ (reference sequence). The CDR3 is made up of 15 amino acids. V was clipped by 2 bases and J by 2 bases, with 10 bases between them. Written as DNA, the CDR3 is TGTGCCAGCAGCTTATTCGCAGGGGCTGGAAACACCATATATTTT. Amino acid sequence: CASSLFAGAGNTIYF.